These T cell receptor beta chains were read from a single sample in a study of regulatory T cells in long-lasting Graves disease. One entry per CDR3 protein, called by TCRdb with MiXCR from the multiplex PCR reads. The top ten hold approximately 17% of the sample, which has roughly 500,000 distinct CDR3 sequences, 11% to 15% seen once. These same data were also listed under a study on T cells in Graves' hyperthyroidism and ophthalmopathy.

Sequences were derived from peripheral blood mononuclear cells (PBMCs), sampled at new diagnosis, from a patient treated with antithyroid drugs. The source is a woman in her forties or fifties with Graves disease. Both conserved end residues are part of each CDR3. The D gene is left open where the match is weak. Clone size is stated in some rows and not others, as once, few, many or a class when expanded.

v_call	j_call	d_call	clone_size	cdr3_nt	cdr3_aa
TRBV5-6	TRBJ2-5	TRBD1	.	TGTGCCAGCAGCATCGGGACAGGGACTGTGGAGACCCAGTACTTC	CASSIGTGTVETQYF
TRBV12-3/TRBV12-4	TRBJ2-7	.	many	TGTGCCAGTTGCGGGATAGCGAGCTCCTACGAGCAGTACTTC	CASCGIASSYEQYF
TRBV10-2	TRBJ2-4	TRBD2	.	TGCGCCAGCAGTGGGGGGGTAGCGGGAGAGTCGATCGCCAAAAACATTCAGTACTTC	CASSGGVAGESIAKNIQYF
TRBV28	TRBJ2-7	.	many	TGTGCCAGCAGTGATTTTTTCTCTAGGGACGGCTCCTACGAGCAGTACTTC	CASSDFFSRDGSYEQYF
TRBV9	TRBJ2-1	TRBD1	many	TGTGCCAGCAGCGTAGGGGACAGGGACGAGCAGTTCTTC	CASSVGDRDEQFF
TRBV7-3	TRBJ2-3	TRBD2	many	TGTGCCAGCAGCCAGGGAGGGAGCACAGATACGCAGTATTTT	CASSQGGSTDTQYF
TRBV18	TRBJ1-1	.	.	TGTGCCAGCTCATCAGCCTTATTGGCCACTGAAGCTTTCTTT	CASSSALLATEAFF
TRBV27	TRBJ2-7	.	many	TGTGCCAGCAGTTCTCATTCCCCTCATACTCGGGGCGAGCAGTACTTC	CASSSHSPHTRGEQYF
TRBV2	TRBJ2-7	TRBD2	many	TGTGCCAGCATCCTAAGTAGCGGGAGGGCCCGGTTTAGCCCCTACGAGCAGTACTTC	CASILSSGRARFSPYEQYF
TRBV29-1	TRBJ1-6	.	few	TGCAGCGTTCTGACAAGCTATAATTCACCCCTCCACTTT	CSVLTSYNSPLHF
TRBV6-1	TRBJ2-5	TRBD2	once	TGTGCCAGCAGCCGAACTTCCCTAGCGGGAGTGGGGGAGACCCAGTACTTC	CASSRTSLAGVGETQYF
TRBV28	TRBJ2-7	TRBD1	many	TGTGCCAGCAGTTTCAGGACAGGGGTGGGCTACGAGCAGTACTTC	CASSFRTGVGYEQYF
TRBV27	TRBJ2-1	TRBD1	many	TGTGCCAGCAGTTTCCAGGGGGCTAGGAATGAGCAGTTCTTC	CASSFQGARNEQFF
TRBV27	TRBJ2-7	TRBD1	.	TGTGCCAGCAGTTTATCACGACCGGGACAGGGGGGGTCCTACGAGCAGTACTTC	CASSLSRPGQGGSYEQYF
TRBV10-3	TRBJ2-1	TRBD2	many	TGTGCCATCAAGCGGGCCCTTGGCGGGAGTGAAGCTGAGCAGTTCTTC	CAIKRALGGSEAEQFF
TRBV10-3	TRBJ2-3	TRBD2	many	TGTGCCATCAGTGAGTCCGGCGGGAGGGTTCCAGATACGCAGTATTTT	CAISESGGRVPDTQYF
TRBV5-4	TRBJ2-3	TRBD2	.	TGTGCCAGCAGCCAAATCCGAACGGGAGGGGCAGATACGCAGTATTTT	CASSQIRTGGADTQYF
TRBV5-1	TRBJ1-2	.	many	TGCGCCAGCAGCTTGGGGGACCCGTCGGGCGGCTACACCTTC	CASSLGDPSGGYTF
TRBV6-1	TRBJ2-3	TRBD2	.	TGTGCCAGCAGTCGAGCGGGGGCGCGAGGAGATACGCAGTATTTT	CASSRAGARGDTQYF
TRBV18	TRBJ1-1	TRBD1	many	TGTGCCAGCTCACCACCCGGGACAGGGGACACTGAAGCTTTCTTT	CASSPPGTGDTEAFF
TRBV5-4	TRBJ2-7	.	many	TGTGCCAGCAGCTGGGGGAGCGTACCCTACGAGCAGTACTTC	CASSWGSVPYEQYF
TRBV5-6	TRBJ2-1	TRBD2	many	TGTGCCAGCAGTTGGACTAGTGGGAATGAGCAGTTCTTC	CASSWTSGNEQFF
TRBV6-1	TRBJ1-1	.	many	TGTGCCAGCAGAACGGATCAGGGCGGCACTGAAGCTTTCTTT	CASRTDQGGTEAFF
TRBV5-1	TRBJ2-3	TRBD2	.	TGCGCCAGCAGCTTGGCGTCTATAGCGGGAAGTTCAGATACGCAGTATTTT	CASSLASIAGSSDTQYF
TRBV6-1	TRBJ2-7	TRBD2	.	TGTGCCAGCAACCTAGCGGGGCTGGAAGGAGACGAGCAGTACTTC	CASNLAGLEGDEQYF